The 9 T cell receptor beta chains reported below all come from one sample, sequenced in a study of CD8 T cells in ankylosing spondylitis. TCRdb ran MiXCR on the 5' RACE reads and lists one entry per CDR3 protein. The data contain about 160,000 distinct CDR3 sequences, around 19% of them singletons. The specimen was blood, either unsorted or a sorted T cell fraction (not recorded which). These receptors were collected from a male donor with ankylosing spondylitis or in good health (not recorded which).

V and J are TRBV7-9 and TRBJ2-3, with 7 bases lining up with TRBD1. V lost 3 bases and J lost 6; bases outside the gene matches: 12. This CDR3 contains 16 residues. The V gene's germline CDR1 is SEHNR and CDR2 FQNEAQ (reference sequence). CDR3 sequence reads: CASSLVQGTRVDTQYF. The DNA of the CDR3 is TGTGCCAGCAGCTTGGTACAGGGGACGAGAGTGGATACGCAGTATTTT.

The chain employs TRBV21-1 and TRBJ1-1; the D call TRBD1 from the table was never checked on the DNA. TRBV21-1 has pseudogene status. The CDR3 consists of 16 residues. For the CDR3, the DNA is TGTGCCAGCAGCAAAGTCAAGGCGACCGGGCGAACTGAAGCTTTCTTT. Translated: CASSKVKATGRTEAFF.

The sample holds many counts of this clonotype. The chain is built from TRBV12-3 or TRBV12-4 and TRBJ1-4; D is undetermined. Trimming stripped 5 bases from V and 8 bases from J, with 15 bases between. The CDR3 is 14 amino acids. CDR3 sequence: CASSNSGVWEKLFF. The CDR3 coding sequence is TGTGCCAGCAGTAACTCTGGGGTTTGGGAAAAACTGTTTTTT.

This clonotype was found many times. The chain links TRBV20-1 to TRBJ2-1; 10 positions match TRBD2. This CDR3 has 12 residues. The germline gives CDR1 DFQATT, CDR2 SNEGSKA (reference sequence). The DNA of the CDR3 is TGCACCGAGCGGGAGGGAGGCAATGAGCAGTTCTTC. This gives the protein CTEREGGNEQFF.

V is TRBV5-1 and J is TRBJ1-4; 11 positions agree with TRBD1. Per germline, CDR1 SGHRS and CDR2 YFSETQ. After removal of 4 bases from V and 7 bases from J, the junction contained 12 bases not matched to a gene. CDR3 size: 17 residues. CDR3 protein: CASSRTGQGATGEKLFF. The CDR3 DNA reads TGCGCCAGCAGCAGGACAGGACAGGGGGCGACTGGTGAAAAACTGTTTTTT.

At least ten counts were recorded for this clonotype. The chain uses TRBV10-3 and TRBJ2-1; 13 positions match TRBD2. J lost 0 bases, V lost 4 bases, and 3 bases had no gene match. The CDR3 spans 17 residues. Germline V gives CDR1 ENHRY, CDR2 SYGVKD. The CDR3 reads CAISGTSGRGSYNEQFF. Here the CDR3 DNA reads TGTGCCATCAGTGGAACTAGCGGGAGGGGCTCCTACAATGAGCAGTTCTTC.

This clonotype has at least ten counts. V is TRBV29-1 and J is TRBJ2-7; D may be TRBD1 (6 bases). The CDR3 spans 12 residues. Germline V gives CDR1 SQVTM, CDR2 ANQGSEA. The germline V and J ends were trimmed by 2 bases and 2 bases, with 7 bases remaining between them. The CDR3 is CSVERGTYEQYF. CDR3 nucleotide sequence: TGCAGCGTTGAAAGGGGGACCTACGAGCAGTACTTC.

This chain connects TRBV12-5 to TRBJ1-3; D remains unclear. There are 13 residues in the CDR3. Per the germline V gene, CDR1 is LGHNT and CDR2 is FRNRAP. V was clipped by 1 base and J by 11 bases, with 12 bases between them. DNA for the CDR3: TGTGCTAGTGGTTTGGCGAGAGGAGGAGCCATATATTTT. Amino acids: CASGLARGGAIYF. Full variable domain (outside the CDR3, taken from reference TRBV12-5 and TRBJ1-3): DARVTQTPRHKVTEMGQEVTMRCQPILGHNTVFWYRQTMMQGLELLAYFRNRAPLDDSGMPKDRFSAEMPDATLATLKIQPSEPRDSAVYFCASGLARGGAIYFGEGSWLTVV.

Note on this clonotype: A read error may produce the germline difference seen at one junction end. The chain links TRBV5-1 to TRBJ2-2; D might be TRBD1 or TRBD2, each matching 5 bases. The germline V gene encodes CDR1 SGHRS and CDR2 YFSETQ. This CDR3 region has 14 residues. The CDR3 spells CASSFAANTGALFF. Here the CDR3 DNA reads TGCGCCAGCAGCTTCGCAGCGAACACCGGGGCGCTGTTTTTT.